Sequencing of this TCR beta chain was carried out in a study of blood T cell repertoires in COVID-19. V lost 4 bases and J lost 7, with 11 bases in between. The CDR3 contains 11 residues. Germline V gene sequence: CDR1 SQVTM, CDR2 ANQGSEA. Clones were read by immunoSEQ multiplex PCR, and TCRdb kept only the in-frame ones, dropping some. The sample yields approximately 260,000 clones, around 86% seen once. The sequence derives from a woman aged 60-75 years with active or convalescent COVID-19. The sequenced sample was peripheral blood. The chain joins TRBV29-1 to TRBJ2-7; D is possibly TRBD1 (5 bases). CDR3: CSVGQPREQYF. The CDR3 coding sequence is TGCAGCGTTGGACAGCCTCGGGAGCAGTACTTC.